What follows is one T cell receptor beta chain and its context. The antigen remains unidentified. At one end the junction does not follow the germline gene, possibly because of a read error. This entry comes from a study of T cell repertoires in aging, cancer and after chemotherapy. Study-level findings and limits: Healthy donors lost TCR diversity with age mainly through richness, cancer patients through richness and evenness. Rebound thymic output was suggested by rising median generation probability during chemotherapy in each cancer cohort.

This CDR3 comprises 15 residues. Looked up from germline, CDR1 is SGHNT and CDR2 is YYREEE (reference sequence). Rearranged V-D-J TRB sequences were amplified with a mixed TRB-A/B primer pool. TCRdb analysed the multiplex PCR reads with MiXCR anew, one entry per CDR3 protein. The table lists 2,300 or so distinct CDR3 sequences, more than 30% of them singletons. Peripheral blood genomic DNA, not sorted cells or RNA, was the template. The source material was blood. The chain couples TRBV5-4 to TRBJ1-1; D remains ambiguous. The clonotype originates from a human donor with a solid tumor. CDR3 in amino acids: CASSLDLGDYTKAFF. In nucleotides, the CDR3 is TGTGCCAGCAGCTTGGATCTGGGAGATTACACTAAAGCTTTCTTT.